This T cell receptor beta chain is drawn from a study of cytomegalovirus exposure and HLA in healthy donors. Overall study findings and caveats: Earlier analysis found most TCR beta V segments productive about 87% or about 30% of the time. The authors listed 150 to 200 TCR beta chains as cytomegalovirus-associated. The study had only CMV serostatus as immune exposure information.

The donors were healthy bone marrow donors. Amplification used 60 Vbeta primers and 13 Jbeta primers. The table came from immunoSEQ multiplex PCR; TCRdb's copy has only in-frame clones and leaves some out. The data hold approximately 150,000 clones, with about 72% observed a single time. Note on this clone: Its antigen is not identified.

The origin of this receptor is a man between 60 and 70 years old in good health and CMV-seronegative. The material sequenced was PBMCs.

CDR3 sequence (DNA): TGCAGCGTCGGACAGCCTCTTAATGAAAAACTGTTTTTT. This translates into CSVGQPLNEKLFF. V gene TRBV29-1 combines with J gene TRBJ1-4; D perhaps matches TRBD1 (6 bases). CDR3 length: 13 amino acids. Germline values: CDR1 SQVTM, CDR2 ANQGSEA. Trimming took 6 bases from V and 4 from J, leaving 12 bases between them.